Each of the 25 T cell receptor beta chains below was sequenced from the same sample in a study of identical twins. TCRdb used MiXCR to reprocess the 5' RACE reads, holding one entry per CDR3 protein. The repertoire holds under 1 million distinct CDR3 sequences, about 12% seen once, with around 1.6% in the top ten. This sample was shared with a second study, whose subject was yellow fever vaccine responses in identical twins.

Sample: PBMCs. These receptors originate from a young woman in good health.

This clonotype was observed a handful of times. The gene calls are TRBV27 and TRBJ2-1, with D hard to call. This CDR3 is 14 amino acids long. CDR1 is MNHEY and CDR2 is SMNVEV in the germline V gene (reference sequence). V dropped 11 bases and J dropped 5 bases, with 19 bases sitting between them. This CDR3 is CAPEKGPLNNEQFF. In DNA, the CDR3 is TGTGCCCCGGAAAAAGGACCCTTAAACAATGAGCAGTTCTTC.

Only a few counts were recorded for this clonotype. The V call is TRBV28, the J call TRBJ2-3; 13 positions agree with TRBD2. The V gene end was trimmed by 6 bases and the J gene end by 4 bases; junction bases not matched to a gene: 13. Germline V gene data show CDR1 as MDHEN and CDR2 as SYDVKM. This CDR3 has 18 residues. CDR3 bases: TGTGCCAGCAGGGGTCCTCCCTGGACTAGCGGGAGCCCAGATACGCAGTATTTT. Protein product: CASRGPPWTSGSPDTQYF.

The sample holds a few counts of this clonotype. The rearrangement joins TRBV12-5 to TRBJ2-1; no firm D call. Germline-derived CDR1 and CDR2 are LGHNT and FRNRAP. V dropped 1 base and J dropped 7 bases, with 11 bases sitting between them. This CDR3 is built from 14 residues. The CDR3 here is CASGLESVGNEQFF. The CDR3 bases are TGTGCTAGTGGTTTGGAGAGCGTAGGGAATGAGCAGTTCTTC. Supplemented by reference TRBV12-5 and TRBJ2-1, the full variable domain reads DARVTQTPRHKVTEMGQEVTMRCQPILGHNTVFWYRQTMMQGLELLAYFRNRAPLDDSGMPKDRFSAEMPDATLATLKIQPSEPRDSAVYFCASGLESVGNEQFFGPGTRLTVL.

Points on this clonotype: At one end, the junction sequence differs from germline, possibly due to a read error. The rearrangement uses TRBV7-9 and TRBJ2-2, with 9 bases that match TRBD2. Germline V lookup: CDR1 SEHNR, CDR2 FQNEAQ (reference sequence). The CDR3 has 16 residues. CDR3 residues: CASSSRASGNPGELFF. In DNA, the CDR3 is TGTGCCAGCAGCTCCCGCGCTAGCGGGAACCCCGGGGAGCTGTTTTTT.

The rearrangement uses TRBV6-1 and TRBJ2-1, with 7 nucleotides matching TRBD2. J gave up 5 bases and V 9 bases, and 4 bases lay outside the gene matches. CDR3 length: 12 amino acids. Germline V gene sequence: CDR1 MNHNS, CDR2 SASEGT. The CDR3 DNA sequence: TGTGCCAGTTATACTAGCGACAATGAGCAGTTCTTC. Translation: CASYTSDNEQFF.

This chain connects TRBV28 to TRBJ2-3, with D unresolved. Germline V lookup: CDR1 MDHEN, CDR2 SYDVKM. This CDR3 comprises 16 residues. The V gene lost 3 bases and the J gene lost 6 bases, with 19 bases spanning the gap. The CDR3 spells CASSFPYGQVEDTQYF. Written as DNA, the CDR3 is TGTGCCAGCAGTTTCCCCTACGGTCAGGTAGAGGATACGCAGTATTTT. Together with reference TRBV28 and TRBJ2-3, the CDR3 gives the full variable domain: DVKVTQSSRYLVKRTGEKVFLECVQDMDHENMFWYRQDPGLGLRLIYFSYDVKMKEKGDIPEGYSVSREKKERFSLILESASTNQTSMYLCASSFPYGQVEDTQYFGPGTRLTVL.

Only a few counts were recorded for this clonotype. The CDR3 DNA reads as TGTGCCAGCAGCCAAGGGGTAGCGGGAATCAATGAGCAGTTCTTC. This translates into CASSQGVAGINEQFF. The chain recombines TRBV3-1 with TRBJ2-1, with 8 nucleotides matching TRBD2. CDR1 is LGHDT, CDR2 YNNKEL, per germline (reference sequence). V was clipped by 1 base and J by 6 bases; unmatched bases: 5. CDR3 length equals 15 residues.

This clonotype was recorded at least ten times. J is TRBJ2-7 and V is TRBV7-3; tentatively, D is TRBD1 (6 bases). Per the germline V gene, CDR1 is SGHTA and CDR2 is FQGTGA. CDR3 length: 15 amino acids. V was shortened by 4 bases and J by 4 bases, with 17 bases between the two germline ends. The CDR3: CASSYTGNPGYEQYF. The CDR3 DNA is TGTGCCAGCAGCTATACAGGGAATCCCGGTTACGAGCAGTACTTC.

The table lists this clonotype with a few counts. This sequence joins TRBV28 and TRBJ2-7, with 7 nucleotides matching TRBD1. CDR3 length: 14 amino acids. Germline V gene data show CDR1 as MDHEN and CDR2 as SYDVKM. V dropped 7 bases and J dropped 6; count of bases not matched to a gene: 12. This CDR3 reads CASTPPGTVREQYF. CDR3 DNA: TGTGCCAGCACCCCCCCCGGGACAGTTCGCGAGCAGTACTTC.

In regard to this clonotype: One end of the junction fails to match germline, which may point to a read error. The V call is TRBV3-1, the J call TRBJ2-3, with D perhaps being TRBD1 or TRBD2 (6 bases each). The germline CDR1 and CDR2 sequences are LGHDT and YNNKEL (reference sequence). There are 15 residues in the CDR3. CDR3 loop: CACSQPPGAGDTQYF. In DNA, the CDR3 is TGTGCCTGCAGCCAACCTCCGGGGGCTGGAGATACGCAGTATTTT.

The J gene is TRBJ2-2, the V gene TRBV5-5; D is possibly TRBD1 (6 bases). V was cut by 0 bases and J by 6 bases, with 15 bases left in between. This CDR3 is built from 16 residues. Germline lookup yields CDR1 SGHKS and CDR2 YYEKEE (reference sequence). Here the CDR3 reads CASSLVLGARSGELFF. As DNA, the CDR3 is TGTGCCAGCAGCTTGGTGCTGGGGGCGCGGTCCGGGGAGCTGTTTTTT.

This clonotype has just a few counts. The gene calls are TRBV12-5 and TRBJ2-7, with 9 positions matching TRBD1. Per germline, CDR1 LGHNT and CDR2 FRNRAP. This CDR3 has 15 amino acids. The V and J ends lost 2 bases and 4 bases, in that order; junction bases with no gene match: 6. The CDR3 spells CASGLRGQGGYEQYF. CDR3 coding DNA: TGTGCTAGTGGTTTGAGGGGACAGGGAGGGTACGAGCAGTACTTC.

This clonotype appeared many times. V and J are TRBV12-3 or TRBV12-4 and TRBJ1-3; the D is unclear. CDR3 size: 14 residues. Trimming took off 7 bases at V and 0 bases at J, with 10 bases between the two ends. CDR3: CASIPQSSGNTIYF. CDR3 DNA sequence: TGTGCCAGCATCCCACAAAGCTCTGGAAACACCATATATTTT.

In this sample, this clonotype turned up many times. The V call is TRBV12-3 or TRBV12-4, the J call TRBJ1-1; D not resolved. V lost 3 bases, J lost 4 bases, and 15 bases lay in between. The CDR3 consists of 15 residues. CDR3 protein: CASSFPIEGSTEAFF. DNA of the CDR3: TGTGCCAGCAGTTTCCCGATTGAGGGCTCCACTGAAGCTTTCTTT.

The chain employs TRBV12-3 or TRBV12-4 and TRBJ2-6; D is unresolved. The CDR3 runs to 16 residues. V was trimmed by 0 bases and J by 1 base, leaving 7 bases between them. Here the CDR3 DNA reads TGTGCCAGCAGTTTAGCGGGTTGGTCTGGGGCCAACGTCCTGACTTTC. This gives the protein CASSLAGWSGANVLTF.

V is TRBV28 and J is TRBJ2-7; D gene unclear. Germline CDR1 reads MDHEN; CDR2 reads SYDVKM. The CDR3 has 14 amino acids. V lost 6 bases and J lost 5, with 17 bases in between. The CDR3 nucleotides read TGTGCCAGCAGCCCAGTAGGCAGTCCCGACGAGCAGTACTTC. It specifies CASSPVGSPDEQYF.

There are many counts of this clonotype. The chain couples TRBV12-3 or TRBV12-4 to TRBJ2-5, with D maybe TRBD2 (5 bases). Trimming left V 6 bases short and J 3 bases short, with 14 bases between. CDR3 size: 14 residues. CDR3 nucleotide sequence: TGTGCCAGCAGCCCCGGGATCCCAAAAGAGACCCAGTACTTC. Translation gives CASSPGIPKETQYF.

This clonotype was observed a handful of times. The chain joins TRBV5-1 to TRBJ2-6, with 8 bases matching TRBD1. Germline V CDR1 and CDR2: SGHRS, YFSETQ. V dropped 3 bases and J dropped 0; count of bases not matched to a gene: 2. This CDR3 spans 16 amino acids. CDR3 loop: CASSWDRSSGANVLTF. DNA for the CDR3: TGCGCCAGCAGCTGGGACAGGTCCTCTGGGGCCAACGTCCTGACTTTC.

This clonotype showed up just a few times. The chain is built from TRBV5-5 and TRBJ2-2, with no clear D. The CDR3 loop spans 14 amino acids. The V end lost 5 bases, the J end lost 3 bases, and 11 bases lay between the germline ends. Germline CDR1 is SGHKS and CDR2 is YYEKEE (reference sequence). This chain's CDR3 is CASSIGPYTGELFF. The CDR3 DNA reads TGTGCCAGCAGTATAGGCCCATACACCGGGGAGCTGTTTTTT.

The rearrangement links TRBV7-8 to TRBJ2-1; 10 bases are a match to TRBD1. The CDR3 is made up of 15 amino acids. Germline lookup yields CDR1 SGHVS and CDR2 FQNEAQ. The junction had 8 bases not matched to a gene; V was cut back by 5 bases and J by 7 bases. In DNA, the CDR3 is TGTGCCAGCAGCCACCGGGACAGGGGTTTGAATGAGCAGTTCTTC. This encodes CASSHRDRGLNEQFF.

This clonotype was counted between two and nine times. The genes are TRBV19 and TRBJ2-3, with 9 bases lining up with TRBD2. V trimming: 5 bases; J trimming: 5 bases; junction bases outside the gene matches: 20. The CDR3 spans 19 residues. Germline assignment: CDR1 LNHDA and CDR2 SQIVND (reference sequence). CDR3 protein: CASSAQPSGDPPTGDTQYF. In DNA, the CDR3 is TGTGCCAGTAGTGCCCAGCCTAGCGGGGATCCCCCCACCGGAGATACGCAGTATTTT.

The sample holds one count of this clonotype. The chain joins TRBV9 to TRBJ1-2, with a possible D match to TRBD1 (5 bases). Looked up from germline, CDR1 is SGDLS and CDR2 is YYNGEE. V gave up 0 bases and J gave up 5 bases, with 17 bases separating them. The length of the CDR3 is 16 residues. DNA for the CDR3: TGTGCCAGCAGCGTAGCGGGGACGCCGACCTTATATGGCTACACCTTC. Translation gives CASSVAGTPTLYGYTF.

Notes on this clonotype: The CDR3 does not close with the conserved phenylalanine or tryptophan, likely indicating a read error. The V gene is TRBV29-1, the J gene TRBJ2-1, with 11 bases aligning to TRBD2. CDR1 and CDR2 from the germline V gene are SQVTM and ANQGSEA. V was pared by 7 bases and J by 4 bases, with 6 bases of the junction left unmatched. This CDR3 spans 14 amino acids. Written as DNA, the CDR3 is TGCAGCGCAAAAGGGACTAGCGGTTACAATGAGCAGTTCCTC. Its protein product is CSAKGTSGYNEQFL.

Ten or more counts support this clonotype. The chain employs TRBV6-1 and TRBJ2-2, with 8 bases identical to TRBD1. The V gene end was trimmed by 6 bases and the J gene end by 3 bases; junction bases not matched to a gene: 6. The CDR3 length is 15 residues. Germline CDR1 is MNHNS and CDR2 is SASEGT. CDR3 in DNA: TGTGCCAGCAGGCGGGACAGGTTAGACACCGGGGAGCTGTTTTTT. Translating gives CASRRDRLDTGELFF.

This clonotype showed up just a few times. The DNA of the CDR3 is TGTGCCAGCAGCTTCGGGACAGGGTGGGATACGCAGTATTTT. Translated: CASSFGTGWDTQYF. The V gene is TRBV11-2, the J gene TRBJ2-3; 9 bases agree with TRBD1. Trimming cost V 3 bases and J 6 bases; bases outside gene matches: 4. Germline CDR1 and CDR2: SGHAT and FQNNGV. The CDR3 is made up of 14 amino acids.